This TCR beta chain was documented in a study of blood T cell repertoires in COVID-19. Study in general: There were acute and convalescent COVID-19 samples, and they came from the United States, Italy and Spain. From T cells, B-cell-depleted T cells, or PBMCs came the material, which was cDNA or gDNA.

The J segment lost 10 bases and the V segment lost 7 bases, leaving 5 bases of the junction unmatched. Germline assignment: CDR1 LNHDA and CDR2 SQIVND (reference sequence). This CDR3 spans 12 amino acids. Original processing methods: By means of reference gene primer amplification, nucleated cell counts were estimated. The method was immunoSEQ multiplex PCR; TCRdb's version includes in-frame clones alone and lacks a portion of them. The DNA gave D and trimming, while V, J and clone size come from that table. Found here are tens of thousands of clones, 83% of them singletons; the top ten hold roughly a sixth.

This clonotype was sampled from a man aged 40-49 years with acute or convalescent COVID-19. The chain links TRBV19 to TRBJ2-1; 9 nucleotides match TRBD1. The sequenced sample consisted of peripheral blood. The CDR3 bases are TGTGCCAGTACAACAGGGGGCCGAGAGCAGTTCTTC. It codes for CASTTGGREQFF.